These 29 T cell receptor beta chains were sequenced from one sample in a study of cytomegalovirus exposure and HLA in healthy donors. With 60 Vbeta and 13 Jbeta primers, the PCR was carried out. Here immunoSEQ multiplex PCR was the method, and the copy in TCRdb shows in-frame clones only, minus some. The data contain around 110,000 clones, over 70% of them singletons. The specimen sequenced was PBMCs. The receptor set was obtained from a man younger than 40 in good health and CMV-seronegative.

The V gene is TRBV18, the J gene TRBJ1-1; perhaps TRBD1 as D (5 bases). Germline V gives CDR1 KGHSH, CDR2 LQKENI. V lost 3 bases, J lost 5 bases, and 10 bases lay in between. The CDR3 runs to 13 residues. CDR3 DNA sequence: TGTGCCAGCTCACCGAATCAGGGTACTGAAGCTTTCTTT. It specifies CASSPNQGTEAFF.

The chain employs TRBV27 and TRBJ2-7; D gene unclear. With 4 bases removed from V and 2 bases from J, the gap between germline ends came to 9 bases. Germline lookup yields CDR1 MNHEY and CDR2 SMNVEV (reference sequence). The CDR3 runs to 13 residues. CDR3 sequence reads: CASSWASTYEQYF. The DNA of the CDR3 is TGTGCCAGCAGTTGGGCCAGTACCTACGAGCAGTACTTC.

This clone was counted once. The V gene is TRBV5-6, the J gene TRBJ2-3; no firm D call. V was trimmed by 6 bases and J by 1 base, leaving 9 bases between them. Per the germline V gene, CDR1 is SGHDT and CDR2 is YYEEEE. The CDR3 runs 13 residues. CDR3 amino acids: CASTETRTDTQYF. The CDR3 DNA is TGTGCCAGCACCGAGACTCGCACAGATACGCAGTATTTT.

The rearrangement links TRBV19 to TRBJ1-2; 7 positions match TRBD1. The CDR3 sequence is 14 residues long. Germline V gene lookup returns CDR1 LNHDA and CDR2 SQIVND (reference sequence). The J segment lost 4 bases and the V segment lost 9 bases, leaving 11 bases of the junction unmatched. The CDR3 region has the DNA TGTGCCAGCCGTCTGGTGGGACAGTCCTATGGCTACACCTTC. Translation gives CASRLVGQSYGYTF.

This clone was detected once. V is TRBV7-9 and J is TRBJ2-7; 7 positions agree with TRBD2. CDR3 size: 15 residues. The germline V gene has CDR1 SEHNR and CDR2 FQNEAQ (reference sequence). J gave up 5 bases and V 1 base, and 8 bases lay outside the gene matches. CDR3 DNA: TGTGCCAGCAGCTTAGTAGGTGGCGGACTAGACGAGCAGTACTTC. This translates into CASSLVGGGLDEQYF.

The rearrangement uses TRBV4-2 and TRBJ2-3, with 7 bases that match TRBD2. The J segment lost 2 bases and the V segment lost 8 bases, leaving 10 bases of the junction unmatched. The germline gives CDR1 LGHNA, CDR2 YNFKEQ. The CDR3 is made up of 15 amino acids. The CDR3 nucleotides read TGTGCCAGCGGACATGGGGGGGGAACCACAGATACGCAGTATTTT. This translates into CASGHGGGTTDTQYF.

The rearrangement links TRBV5-1 to TRBJ2-1, with D perhaps matching TRBD1 (6 bases). V lost 7 bases, J lost 8 bases, and 19 bases lay in between. Germline loops: CDR1 SGHRS, CDR2 YFSETQ. There are 14 residues in the CDR3. CDR3 nucleotide sequence: TGCGCCAGCCTCAGGGGACCAGAGAGCCATGAGCAGTTCTTC. It specifies CASLRGPESHEQFF.

The chain joins TRBV30 to TRBJ1-3, with TRBD1 matching 9 bases. V shed 3 bases and J 3 bases; nucleotides not matched to a gene: 9. Germline values: CDR1 GTSNPN, CDR2 SVGIG (reference sequence). There are 16 residues in the CDR3. DNA for the CDR3: TGTGCCTGGAGAGATTACCGGGACAGGGTTGGAAACACCATATATTTT. Protein: CAWRDYRDRVGNTIYF.

The chain has TRBV7-3 and TRBJ2-5; D unresolved. Between the trimmed V and J ends, which lost 2 bases and 5 bases, there was a span of 12 bases. This CDR3 contains 14 residues. Germline V gives CDR1 SGHTA, CDR2 FQGTGA. CDR3: CASSLYLVRETQYF. The CDR3 DNA is TGTGCCAGCAGCTTATATCTAGTTCGGGAGACCCAGTACTTC.

In its sample, this clone was seen once. The chain's CDR3 is CASSVRDRAHEKLFF. CDR3 nucleotide sequence: TGTGCCAGCAGCGTCAGGGACAGGGCTCATGAAAAACTGTTTTTT. The chain uses TRBV6-1 and TRBJ1-4; 9 nucleotides line up with TRBD1. The junction had 8 bases not matched to a gene; V was cut back by 6 bases and J by 6 bases. Per germline, CDR1 MNHNS and CDR2 SASEGT. This CDR3 comprises 15 residues.

The rearrangement joins TRBV5-1 to TRBJ2-4; D is possibly TRBD1 (5 bases). The germline V and J ends were trimmed by 4 bases and 0 bases, with 11 bases remaining between them. Germline V CDR1 and CDR2: SGHRS, YFSETQ. The CDR3 is 15 amino acids. CDR3 loop: CASSQRGLAKNIQYF. The CDR3, as DNA: TGCGCCAGCAGCCAAAGGGGCCTAGCCAAAAACATTCAGTACTTC.

V usage is TRBV9 and J usage is TRBJ2-1; D may be TRBD2 (5 bases). The CDR3 consists of 15 residues. Germline V gene sequence: CDR1 SGDLS, CDR2 YYNGEE. Trimming pared 0 bases from V and 10 bases from J, leaving 17 bases between. CDR3 in DNA: TGTGCCAGCAGCGTAGGGGGAGTGGGTTTTGGCGAGCAGTTCTTC. It translates to CASSVGGVGFGEQFF.

The chain joins TRBV6-1 to TRBJ2-7, with 8 positions matching TRBD1. From germline, CDR1 is MNHNS and CDR2 SASEGT. Germline trimming cut 2 bases from V and 1 base from J; bases unmatched to any gene: 4. The CDR3 totals 15 residues. The CDR3 region has the DNA TGTGCCAGCAGTGAAATGGGGGACAGGTCCTACGAGCAGTACTTC. Protein product: CASSEMGDRSYEQYF.

This sequence joins TRBV5-1 and TRBJ2-7; TRBD1 matches 7 bases. There are 16 residues in the CDR3. V lost 4 bases, J lost 1 base, and 11 bases stayed unmatched. CDR1 SGHRS and CDR2 YFSETQ come from the germline V gene. The CDR3 is CASSLAGDSISYEQYF. CDR3 nucleotides: TGCGCCAGCAGCCTAGCTGGGGACAGTATATCCTACGAGCAGTACTTC. The entire variable domain, with the rest obtained from reference TRBV5-1 and TRBJ2-7, is as follows: KAGVTQTPRYLIKTRGQQVTLSCSPISGHRSVSWYQQTPGQGLQFLFEYFSETQRNKGNFPGRFSGRQFSNSRSEMNVSTLELGDSALYLCASSLAGDSISYEQYFGPGTRLTVT.

The chain recombines TRBV30 with TRBJ2-6; D uncertain. This CDR3 has 10 residues. Germline V gives CDR1 GTSNPN, CDR2 SVGIG (reference sequence). The V gene lost 5 bases and the J gene lost 10 bases, with 6 bases spanning the gap. The CDR3 loop is CAWELNVLTF. The CDR3 nucleotides read TGTGCCTGGGAACTGAACGTCCTGACTTTC.

The chain joins TRBV9 to TRBJ2-5; no firm D call. This CDR3 is 12 amino acids long. Germline V gene lookup returns CDR1 SGDLS and CDR2 YYNGEE. V was trimmed by 5 bases and J by 7 bases, leaving 12 bases between them. CDR3 coding DNA: TGTGCCAGCAGTAGTGTAAGAGGGACCCAGTACTTC. This translates into CASSSVRGTQYF.

This chain uses TRBV10-1 with TRBJ2-7, with 9 bases matching TRBD1. Germline V CDR1 and CDR2: WNHNN, SYGVQD (reference sequence). The CDR3 consists of 14 residues. Losses at the gene ends were 3 bases for V and 6 bases for J; bases not matched to a gene: 6. The CDR3 loop is CASSDPGTGIEQYF. As DNA, the CDR3 is TGCGCCAGCAGTGACCCCGGGACAGGGATCGAGCAGTACTTC.

Here the CDR3 reads CASSLGTPYEQYF. In DNA form, the CDR3 reads TGTGCCAGCAGCCTCGGGACTCCCTACGAGCAGTACTTC. This sequence joins TRBV7-2 and TRBJ2-7, with a weak D call TRBD2 (6 bases). CDR3 length equals 13 residues. The germline V and J ends were trimmed by 5 bases and 2 bases, with 10 bases remaining between them. The germline CDR1 and CDR2 sequences are SGHTA and FQGNSA.

This clone was recorded once. The rearrangement uses TRBV19 and TRBJ1-1; 12 nucleotides align to TRBD1. Germline V lookup: CDR1 LNHDA, CDR2 SQIVND (reference sequence). Germline trimming cut 10 bases from V and 7 bases from J; bases unmatched to any gene: 13. The CDR3 is 15 amino acids. The chain's CDR3 is CATIVGTGGYGEAFF. DNA of the CDR3: TGTGCCACCATCGTCGGGACAGGGGGCTATGGTGAAGCTTTCTTT.

The V call is TRBV27, the J call TRBJ1-4; D remains ambiguous. Germline CDR1 MNHEY, CDR2 SMNVEV (reference sequence). The CDR3 is 14 residues long. V was cut by 3 bases and J by 5 bases, with 10 bases left in between. The CDR3, as DNA: TGTGCCAGCAGTTTCGCCGGGTACAATGAAAAACTGTTTTTT. It yields the protein CASSFAGYNEKLFF.

About this clone itself: The junction does not match germline at one end; this may be a read error. The CDR3 nucleotides are TGTGCTAGTAGCCCTTCGGTTCAGCCCCAGCATTTT. Translation gives CASSPSVQPQHF. The rearrangement uses TRBV19 and TRBJ1-5; D unclear. The germline V gene has CDR1 LNHDA and CDR2 SQIVND (reference sequence). The CDR3 length is 12 residues. Based on the CDR3 plus reference TRBV19 and TRBJ1-5, the full variable domain is DGGITQSPKYLFRKEGQNVTLSCEQNLNHDAMYWYRQDPGQGLRLIYYSQIVNDFQKGDIAEGYSVSREKKESFPLTVTSAQKNPTAFYLCASSPSVQPQHFGDGTRLSIL.

V and J are TRBV2 and TRBJ2-3, with D possibly being TRBD2 (5 bases). This CDR3 has 17 amino acids. Between the trimmed V and J ends, which lost 4 bases and 4 bases, there was a span of 21 bases. Looked up from germline, CDR1 is SNHLY and CDR2 is FYNNEI. The CDR3 spells CASSVVPLAGSSDTQYF. The CDR3 nucleotides are TGTGCCAGCAGTGTTGTCCCCCTAGCAGGTTCATCAGATACGCAGTATTTT.

The chain recombines TRBV4-1 with TRBJ2-2; possibly TRBD1 for D (5 bases). The CDR3 consists of 15 residues. The V end was cut by 4 bases, the J end by 1 base, with 10 bases between. The germline V gene encodes CDR1 MGHRA and CDR2 YSYEKL. Written as DNA, the CDR3 is TGCGCCAGCAGCCGCCTTACAGGGAACACCGGGGAGCTGTTTTTT. Residues: CASSRLTGNTGELFF.

J is TRBJ1-1 and V is TRBV21-1. TRBV21-1 is deemed a pseudogene. The CDR3 totals 14 residues. The CDR3 DNA sequence: TGTGCCAGCAGCAAAGGGAGGGGAAACACTGAAGCTTTCTTT. It translates to CASSKGRGNTEAFF.

Only one count was recorded for this clone. The chain has TRBV11-1 and TRBJ2-7; the match to TRBD1 covers 9 bases. From germline, CDR1 is SGHAT and CDR2 FQDESV (reference sequence). This CDR3 region has 15 residues. The V and J ends lost 5 bases and 3 bases, in that order; junction bases with no gene match: 8. The CDR3 spells CASSLGQGAYYEQYF. Written as DNA, the CDR3 is TGTGCCAGCAGCCTGGGACAGGGAGCTTACTACGAGCAGTACTTC. Supplemented by reference TRBV11-1 and TRBJ2-7, the full variable domain reads EAEVAQSPRYKITEKSQAVAFWCDPISGHATLYWYRQILGQGPELLVQFQDESVVDDSQLPKDRFSAERLKGVDSTLKIQPAELGDSAMYLCASSLGQGAYYEQYFGPGTRLTVT.

A few counts support this clone. This chain connects TRBV19 to TRBJ2-2; 7 bases are a match to TRBD1. Germline V gives CDR1 LNHDA, CDR2 SQIVND (reference sequence). This CDR3 is 14 amino acids long. V lost 9 bases to trimming and J lost 0 bases; unmatched junction nucleotides: 4. The CDR3 DNA is TGTGCCAGCAAGGGACAGTCGAACACCGGGGAGCTGTTTTTT. It translates to CASKGQSNTGELFF.

The V and J genes are TRBV7-6 and TRBJ2-5, with D unresolved. With 5 bases removed from V and 2 bases from J, the gap between germline ends came to 6 bases. CDR1 and CDR2 (germline): SGHVS, FNYEAQ. The length of the CDR3 is 12 residues. The CDR3 is CASSPSQETQYF. In DNA form, the CDR3 reads TGTGCCAGCAGCCCGAGTCAAGAGACCCAGTACTTC.

This clone was observed a single time. The DNA of the CDR3 is TGCGCCAGCAGCTGGGAGCCTACAGGGGTGAGCACTGAAGCTTTCTTT. Translating it yields CASSWEPTGVSTEAFF. This chain links TRBV5-1 with TRBJ1-1, with 7 bases lining up with TRBD1. The CDR3 has 16 residues. Germline CDR1 is SGHRS and CDR2 is YFSETQ. V shed 3 bases and J 4 bases; nucleotides not matched to a gene: 12.

In its sample, this clone was seen a few times. V and J are TRBV5-6 and TRBJ1-3; unclear D gene. V was shortened by 2 bases and J by 8 bases, with 17 bases between the two germline ends. CDR3 length equals 15 residues. Germline CDR1 and CDR2: SGHDT and YYEEEE. The CDR3 protein is CASSFPTLEGDTIYF. The CDR3 DNA reads as TGTGCCAGCAGCTTCCCGACACTGGAAGGTGACACCATATATTTT.